Listed below are T cell receptor beta chains from one sample, sequenced in a study of Graves' ophthalmopathy and Graves' hyperthyroidism. TCRdb reprocessed the multiplex PCR reads via MiXCR and lists one record per CDR3 protein. Among over a million distinct CDR3 sequences, 35% to 40% were seen once, and the ten largest hold approximately 12%. Sequencing was performed on peripheral blood or thyroid tissue (not recorded which). These receptor sequences come from an adult man with Graves' hyperthyroidism. The CDR3 runs from the conserved cysteine through the conserved F or W. The D gene is left open where the match is weak. Clone size is shown for a subset of rows, as once, few, many or a class of expanded clone.

size: NA; J: TRBJ2-2; D: TRBD2; V: TRBV12-5; CDR3: CASGSGREGGELFF; DNA: TGTGCTAGTGGTTCAGGCAGGGAGGGCGGGGAGCTGTTTTTT
size: NA; J: TRBJ1-2; D: TRBD1; V: TRBV29-1; CDR3: CSVPGQGFYGYTF; DNA: TGCAGCGTCCCGGGACAGGGTTTCTATGGCTACACCTTC
size: NA; J: TRBJ2-7; D: TRBD2; V: TRBV5-4; CDR3: CASSRGTSGSSEQYF; DNA: TGTGCCAGCAGCCGGGGGACTAGCGGGAGCTCCGAGCAGTACTTC
size: NA; J: TRBJ1-4; D: TRBD1; V: TRBV25-1; CDR3: CASSVGTGMDGSEKLFF; DNA: TGTGCCAGCAGTGTTGGGACAGGGATGGATGGTAGTGAAAAACTGTTTTTT
size: NA; J: TRBJ1-1; D: TRBD1; V: TRBV7-9; CDR3: CASSQETGVRSTEAFF; DNA: TGTGCCAGCAGCCAAGAGACAGGGGTTAGGAGCACTGAAGCTTTCTTT
size: many; J: TRBJ1-1; D: TRBD1; V: TRBV19; CDR3: CASSISLTGGNTEAFF; DNA: TGTGCCAGTAGTATTTCCCTGACAGGGGGAAACACTGAAGCTTTCTTT
size: few; J: TRBJ1-2; D: TRBD1; V: TRBV9; CDR3: CASSAGGAGGYYGYTF; DNA: TGTGCCAGCAGCGCTGGGGGGGCAGGGGGCTACTATGGCTACACCTTC
size: NA; J: TRBJ2-7; D: TRBD1; V: TRBV12-3/TRBV12-4; CDR3: CASRYRQGEDDEQYF; DNA: TGTGCCAGCAGATATAGACAGGGTGAGGACGACGAGCAGTACTTC
size: NA; J: TRBJ1-1; D: TRBD1; V: TRBV29-1; CDR3: CSGGQGDTETFF; DNA: TGCAGCGGGGGACAGGGGGACACTGAAACTTTCTTT
size: NA; J: TRBJ2-7; D: NA; V: TRBV3-1; CDR3: CASSRMTVGLGEQYF; DNA: TGTGCCAGCAGTCGAATGACCGTCGGCTTAGGGGAGCAGTACTTC
size: NA; J: TRBJ1-3; D: NA; V: TRBV7-2; CDR3: CASSLRGGNTIYF; DNA: TGTGCCAGCAGCTTACGGGGTGGGAACACCATATATTTT
size: few; J: TRBJ2-7; D: TRBD1; V: TRBV20-1; CDR3: CSARGTGVSYEQYF; DNA: TGCAGTGCTAGAGGGACAGGGGTGTCCTACGAGCAGTACTTC
size: NA; J: TRBJ1-2; D: TRBD1; V: TRBV7-2; CDR3: CASSLAGTGPAGYTF; DNA: TGTGCCAGCAGCTTAGCCGGGACAGGGCCTGCTGGCTACACCTTC
size: few; J: TRBJ2-7; D: NA; V: TRBV14; CDR3: CAISESLLRDSYEQYF; DNA: TGTGCCATCAGTGAGTCCCTCCTCAGGGATTCCTACGAGCAGTACTTC
size: NA; J: TRBJ2-1; D: TRBD2; V: TRBV24-1; CDR3: CATSDPTSGSGEQFF; DNA: TGTGCCACCAGTGACCCTACTAGCGGGAGTGGTGAGCAGTTCTTC
size: few; J: TRBJ2-7; D: TRBD1; V: TRBV5-5; CDR3: CASSLATGNYEQYF; DNA: TGTGCCAGCAGCTTGGCGACAGGGAACTACGAGCAGTACTTC
size: few; J: TRBJ1-2; D: NA; V: TRBV28; CDR3: CASSRPGRLYGYTF; DNA: TGTGCCAGCTCTCGACCGGGGCGACTTTATGGCTACACCTTC
size: many; J: TRBJ2-5; D: TRBD1; V: TRBV10-3; CDR3: CAISGQGGETQYF; DNA: TGTGCCATCAGTGGACAGGGGGGAGAGACCCAGTACTTC
size: NA; J: TRBJ2-2; D: NA; V: TRBV24-1; CDR3: CATSDRRELFF; DNA: TGTGCCACCAGTGATCGCCGGGAGCTGTTTTTT
size: NA; J: TRBJ2-3; D: TRBD2; V: TRBV7-2; CDR3: CATRGTSSTDTQYF; DNA: TGTGCCACCCGAGGGACTAGCAGCACAGATACGCAGTATTTT
size: NA; J: TRBJ2-5; D: TRBD1; V: TRBV10-3; CDR3: CAISDEDRGGETQYF; DNA: TGTGCCATCAGTGATGAAGACAGGGGCGGTGAGACCCAGTACTTC
size: NA; J: TRBJ1-6; D: TRBD1; V: TRBV29-1; CDR3: CSLFTGGSPLHF; DNA: TGCAGCTTGTTCACAGGGGGATCACCCCTCCACTTT
size: NA; J: TRBJ1-5; D: NA; V: TRBV18; CDR3: CASSPKANQPQHF; DNA: TGTGCCAGCTCACCAAAGGCGAATCAGCCCCAGCATTTT
size: many; J: TRBJ1-1; D: NA; V: TRBV2; CDR3: CASSVRGKNTEAFF; DNA: TGTGCCAGCAGTGTAAGGGGGAAGAACACTGAAGCTTTCTTT
size: few; J: TRBJ1-6; D: NA; V: TRBV28; CDR3: CASSPRIGSSSPLHF; DNA: TGTGCCAGCAGTCCACGAATCGGCAGTAGTTCACCCCTCCACTTT
size: once; J: TRBJ1-1; D: TRBD1; V: TRBV7-2; CDR3: CASSLMAGGSEAFF; DNA: TGTGCCAGCAGCTTAATGGCAGGGGGCTCTGAAGCTTTCTTT
size: NA; J: TRBJ1-6; D: NA; V: TRBV5-1; CDR3: CASSWTESVLDNSPLHF; DNA: TGCGCCAGCAGCTGGACAGAGTCGGTCTTGGATAATTCACCCCTCCACTTT
size: NA; J: TRBJ2-1; D: TRBD2; V: TRBV29-1; CDR3: CSADSGSGNEQFF; DNA: TGCAGCGCTGATAGCGGGAGTGGCAATGAGCAGTTCTTC
size: NA; J: TRBJ1-2; D: NA; V: TRBV10-3; CDR3: CAISESMGQGYTF; DNA: TGTGCCATCAGTGAGTCCATGGGGCAGGGCTACACCTTC
size: many; J: TRBJ1-2; D: NA; V: TRBV7-6; CDR3: CASSSQGRDGYTF; DNA: TGTGCCAGCAGCTCACAGGGTCGGGATGGCTACACCTTC
size: few; J: TRBJ1-3; D: NA; V: TRBV7-3; CDR3: CASSQGLGGAGNTIYF; DNA: TGCGCCAGCAGCCAAGGGTTGGGGGGTGCGGGAAACACCATATATTTT
size: many; J: TRBJ1-5; D: NA; V: TRBV7-9; CDR3: CASSTGVGPGEPQHF; DNA: TGTGCCAGCAGCACCGGGGTCGGCCCGGGGGAGCCCCAGCATTTT
size: NA; J: TRBJ1-4; D: NA; V: TRBV19; CDR3: CASSIKAGMDEKLFF; DNA: TGTGCCAGTAGTATAAAGGCAGGGATGGATGAAAAACTGTTTTTT
size: many; J: TRBJ2-7; D: TRBD1; V: TRBV10-3; CDR3: CAIKGTAAYEQYF; DNA: TGTGCCATCAAGGGGACAGCTGCCTACGAGCAGTACTTC
size: NA; J: TRBJ1-1; D: TRBD1; V: TRBV20-1; CDR3: CSVGGQGAYTEAFF; DNA: TGCAGCGTAGGAGGACAGGGGGCTTACACTGAAGCTTTCTTT
size: NA; J: TRBJ2-5; D: TRBD2; V: TRBV29-1; CDR3: CSVVGGGQETQYF; DNA: TGCAGCGTTGTTGGCGGGGGGCAAGAGACCCAGTACTTC
size: many; J: TRBJ1-1; D: TRBD1; V: TRBV20-1; CDR3: CSATPDRGRMAEAFF; DNA: TGCAGTGCTACCCCGGACAGGGGGCGGATGGCTGAAGCTTTCTTT
size: many; J: TRBJ2-5; D: NA; V: TRBV5-1; CDR3: CASSHDTNQETQYF; DNA: TGCGCCAGCAGCCATGACACGAACCAAGAGACCCAGTACTTC
size: NA; J: TRBJ1-4; D: NA; V: TRBV4-3; CDR3: CASSQEGSGGAGEKLFF; DNA: TGCGCCAGCAGCCAAGAAGGGTCGGGGGGCGCAGGGGAAAAACTGTTTTTT
size: many; J: TRBJ2-7; D: TRBD2; V: TRBV29-1; CDR3: CSATSGGYEQYF; DNA: TGCAGCGCTACGTCGGGGGGCTACGAGCAGTACTTC